The rows below give T cell receptor beta chains drawn from one sample of a study of T cell responses to AZD1222 COVID-19 vaccine. TCRdb keeps only in-frame clones here, not all; method: immunoSEQ multiplex PCR. The table has 140,000 to 150,000 clones, 70% to 90% seen once. Sequenced here: peripheral blood, sampled on day 0 of AZD1222 vaccination. The receptors originated from an adult in good health. The CDR3 runs from the conserved cysteine through the conserved F or W. Fields, in order: CDR3 protein, CDR3 DNA, V gene, clone size, J gene, D gene. A D gene is named only where the DNA matches it firmly. A row's size may be missing; if present it is once, few, many or a size class.

CATSHGTNYGYTF,TGTGCCACCAGTCACGGAACTAACTATGGCTACACCTTC,TRBV24-1,-,TRBJ1-2,-
CASSDSGGGSGGYTF,TGTGCCAGCAGCGATTCAGGGGGCGGATCTGGTGGCTACACCTTC,TRBV7-9,-,TRBJ1-2,TRBD1
CASSILPGASYEQYF,TGTGCCAGTAGTATCCTGCCGGGAGCTAGCTACGAGCAGTACTTC,TRBV19,few,TRBJ2-7,-
CASSIAGGPDTQYF,TGTGCCAGTAGTATTGCGGGGGGCCCAGATACGCAGTATTTT,TRBV19,-,TRBJ2-3,TRBD2
CASSFRTGRGYTF,TGTGCCAGCAGCTTTCGGACGGGGAGAGGCTACACCTTC,TRBV7-8,once,TRBJ1-2,-
CASSLKRGAGTEAFF,TGTGCCAGCAGCTTAAAAAGGGGGGCGGGCACTGAAGCTTTCTTT,TRBV7-9,-,TRBJ1-1,-
CASSQAGGDEQYF,TGTGCCAGCAGCCAAGCGGGGGGAGACGAGCAGTACTTC,TRBV3-1/TRBV3-2,-,TRBJ2-7,TRBD2
CASSLEQTNSGNTIYF,TGTGCCAGCAGCTTGGAACAGACCAACTCTGGAAACACCATATATTTT,TRBV5-4,-,TRBJ1-3,-
CAIRDSGMGGYTF,TGTGCCATCAGAGACTCCGGGATGGGTGGCTACACCTTC,TRBV10-3,-,TRBJ1-2,-
CASSQDTSGYTQYF,TGTGCCAGCAGCCAGGATACTAGCGGTTATACGCAGTATTTT,TRBV3-1/TRBV3-2,-,TRBJ2-3,TRBD2
CASSSGLAGGPNYNEQFF,TGTGCCAGCAGCTCGGGACTAGCGGGGGGGCCAAACTACAATGAGCAGTTCTTC,TRBV7-9,-,TRBJ2-1,TRBD2
CASRPGGGQSYEQYF,TGTGCCAGCAGACCCGGGGGGGGCCAGTCTTACGAGCAGTACTTC,TRBV27,-,TRBJ2-7,TRBD2
CASSSTGLSNQPQHF,TGTGCCAGCAGCTCGACAGGGTTGAGCAATCAGCCCCAGCATTTT,TRBV7-9,once,TRBJ1-5,TRBD1
CASSLGTGPYEQYF,TGTGCCAGCAGCTTAGGAACAGGGCCCTACGAGCAGTACTTC,TRBV7-6,-,TRBJ2-7,-
CASDLWGGAVNEQFF,TGTGCCAGTGACCTTTGGGGGGGCGCGGTCAATGAGCAGTTCTTC,TRBV28,-,TRBJ2-1,-
CASSPSLRGLGYTF,TGTGCCAGCAGCCCTAGCCTCCGCGGGCTTGGCTACACCTTC,TRBV5-6,-,TRBJ1-2,-
CASSQWSGEGTGELFF,TGTGCCAGCAGCCAATGGTCGGGGGAGGGCACCGGGGAGCTGTTTTTT,TRBV3-1/TRBV3-2,-,TRBJ2-2,TRBD2
CSVVSGAGNYGYTF,TGCAGCGTTGTTTCAGGGGCTGGGAACTATGGCTACACCTTC,TRBV29-1,-,TRBJ1-2,-
CASSLQGASSPLHF,TGTGCCAGCAGTCTACAGGGGGCCTCCTCGCCCCTCCACTTT,TRBV6-2/TRBV6-3,-,TRBJ1-6,TRBD1
CASGTGVFSPLHF,TGTGCCAGCGGTACAGGGGTCTTTTCACCCCTCCACTTT,TRBV28,once,TRBJ1-6,TRBD1
CATSPGQYSNQPQHF,TGTGCCACCAGCCCGGGACAGTATAGCAATCAGCCCCAGCATTTT,TRBV24-1,few,TRBJ1-5,TRBD1
CASSPDRGPFSGANVLTF,TGTGCCAGCAGCCCCGACAGGGGGCCTTTCTCTGGGGCCAACGTCCTGACTTTC,TRBV3-1/TRBV3-2,-,TRBJ2-6,TRBD1
CASSSLPRRGGSFAIGYTF,TGTGCCAGCAGCTCCCTCCCACGGCGGGGGGGTAGCTTTGCGATTGGCTACACCTTC,TRBV11-2,-,TRBJ1-2,-
CASSPNRETGELFF,TGTGCCAGCAGCCCAAACAGGGAAACCGGGGAGCTGTTTTTT,TRBV3-1/TRBV3-2,once,TRBJ2-2,-
CASGLLRSNEQFF,TGTGCCAGCGGACTTTTGCGCTCGAATGAGCAGTTCTTC,TRBV7-2,-,TRBJ2-1,-
CASSLNGWQNTEAFF,TGCGCCAGCAGCTTGAACGGTTGGCAGAACACTGAAGCTTTCTTT,TRBV5-1,-,TRBJ1-1,-
CASQGGRGYTF,TGTGCCAGCCAAGGGGGCCGCGGCTACACCTTC,TRBV11-2,-,TRBJ1-2,TRBD1
CASRRDRDSYNSPLHF,TGTGCCAGTAGACGGGACAGGGATTCCTATAATTCACCCCTCCACTTT,TRBV19,-,TRBJ1-6,TRBD1
CASSPTRGQTQYF,TGTGCCAGCAGTCCAACCAGGGGGCAGACCCAGTACTTC,TRBV27,-,TRBJ2-5,TRBD1
CASSPYQGVGARETQYF,TGTGCTAGCAGCCCCTACCAAGGGGTAGGGGCGAGGGAGACCCAGTACTTC,TRBV7-7,-,TRBJ2-5,-
CASSESGPYNSPLHF,TGTGCCAGCAGTGAATCGGGGCCCTATAATTCACCCCTCCACTTT,TRBV2,-,TRBJ1-6,-
CASTSFQGNTGELFF,TGTGCCAGTACTAGCTTTCAGGGGAACACCGGGGAGCTGTTTTTT,TRBV19,few,TRBJ2-2,-
CASSGDRGGYTF,TGCGCCAGCAGCGGCGACAGAGGCGGCTACACCTTC,TRBV5-1,-,TRBJ1-2,-
CASSSTGFNSPLHF,TGTGCCAGCAGCTCGACAGGGTTTAATTCACCCCTCCACTTT,TRBV5-4,-,TRBJ1-6,TRBD1